This is a list of T cell receptor beta chains from one sample in a study of beta chain features in type 1 diabetes. Using immunoSEQ multiplex PCR, the repertoire was profiled, and TCRdb retains in-frame clones only, with some absent. The sample has roughly 180,000 clones; 10% to 15% are singletons. Input material: central memory CD4+ T cells from blood. The receptors derive from a young woman in good health. Each CDR3 is given with its conserved first and last residue. A D gene is named only where the DNA matches it firmly.

TRBJ1-2 | 12 | NA | TRBV30 | CAWSFRAGGYTF
TRBJ1-1 | 15 | TRBD1 | TRBV4-2 | CASSLRGEWNTEAFF
TRBJ2-7 | 14 | NA | TRBV27 | CASSLSRGFGEQYF
TRBJ2-2 | 16 | NA | TRBV15 | CATSRAIDFTTGELFF
TRBJ1-2 | 14 | TRBD1 | TRBV7-6 | CASSSGTGDYGYTF
TRBJ2-1 | 16 | TRBD2 | TRBV18 | CASSPQTSGRYNEQFF
TRBJ2-1 | 15 | TRBD2 | TRBV7-2 | CASSYRDYRYNEQFF
TRBJ2-7 | 19 | TRBD2 | TRBV11-2 | CASSGGTGLAGVISYEQYF
TRBJ2-7 | 14 | TRBD1 | TRBV7-2 | CASSRDRGAYEQYF
TRBJ2-2 | 15 | TRBD2 | TRBV18 | CASSPRTSHGGELFF
TRBJ2-5 | 11 | NA | TRBV29-1 | CSGAGLGAQYF
TRBJ1-1 | 15 | NA | TRBV7-2 | CASSPTGPMNTEAFF
TRBJ2-3 | 12 | NA | TRBV28 | CASSSYTDTQYF
TRBJ1-4 | 14 | NA | TRBV4-2 | CASSQTESNEKLFF
TRBJ1-4 | 14 | NA | TRBV6-6 | CASSPTGPNEKLFF
TRBJ1-1 | 14 | NA | TRBV7-3 | CASSWGGANTEAFF
TRBJ2-2 | 16 | NA | TRBV5-1 | CASSLSQGVNTGELFF
TRBJ2-1 | 14 | NA | TRBV5-1 | CASSLGDTYNEQFF
TRBJ2-1 | 16 | NA | TRBV5-1 | CASSLAVAETYNEQFF
TRBJ2-3 | 13 | TRBD1 | TRBV7-2 | CASGQGAADTQYF